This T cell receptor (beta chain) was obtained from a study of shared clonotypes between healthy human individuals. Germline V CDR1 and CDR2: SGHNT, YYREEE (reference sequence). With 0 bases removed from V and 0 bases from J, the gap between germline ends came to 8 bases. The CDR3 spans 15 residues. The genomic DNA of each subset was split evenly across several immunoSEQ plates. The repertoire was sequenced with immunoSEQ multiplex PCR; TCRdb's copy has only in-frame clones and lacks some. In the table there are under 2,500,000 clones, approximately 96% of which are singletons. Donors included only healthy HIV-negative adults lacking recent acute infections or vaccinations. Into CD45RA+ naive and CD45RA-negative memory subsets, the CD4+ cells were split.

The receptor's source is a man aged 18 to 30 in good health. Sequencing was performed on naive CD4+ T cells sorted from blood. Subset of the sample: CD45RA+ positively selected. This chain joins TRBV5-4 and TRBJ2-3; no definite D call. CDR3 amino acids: CASSLGGRSTDTQYF. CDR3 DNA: TGTGCCAGCAGCTTGGGAGGCAGGAGCACAGATACGCAGTATTTT. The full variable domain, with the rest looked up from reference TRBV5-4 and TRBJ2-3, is ETGVTQSPTHLIKTRGQQVTLRCSSQSGHNTVSWYQQALGQGPQFIFQYYREEENGRGNFPPRFSGLQFPNYSSELNVNALELDDSALYLCASSLGGRSTDTQYFGPGTRLTVL.